The next 2 T cell receptor beta chains were all read from a single sample in a study of blood T cell repertoires in COVID-19. Clones were sequenced by immunoSEQ multiplex PCR, and TCRdb holds only the in-frame ones, with some missing. The data show about 130,000 clones, over 85% seen once. Sequencing was carried out using peripheral blood. Every receptor here comes from a man aged 55 to 70 with COVID-19, enrolled during active disease.

This clone was observed a few times. J is TRBJ1-5 and V is TRBV19, with 7 bases matching TRBD1. Germline loops: CDR1 LNHDA, CDR2 SQIVND (reference sequence). V dropped 4 bases and J dropped 1; count of bases not matched to a gene: 7. The CDR3 is 16 residues long. DNA for the CDR3: TGTGCCAGTAGTAGCTGGACAGGACGGAGCAATCAGCCCCAGCATTTT. This encodes CASSSWTGRSNQPQHF.

The J gene is TRBJ2-2, the V gene TRBV19; TRBD1 is a possible D gene (6 bases). CDR1 is LNHDA and CDR2 is SQIVND in the germline V gene (reference sequence). V shed 7 bases and J shed 6 bases, with 21 bases lying between them. This CDR3 region has 16 residues. CDR3 protein: CASTYAYREFSGELFF. The CDR3, as DNA: TGTGCCAGTACATACGCGTACAGGGAGTTTTCCGGGGAGCTGTTTTTT.